This T cell receptor beta chain stems from a study of T cells in narcolepsy. Overall study results and limits: Comparing one patient's CSF and blood CD4+ clonotypes highlighted HCRT- and TRIB2-specific autoreactive clonotypes.

Here immunoSEQ multiplex PCR was the method, and the copy in TCRdb shows in-frame clones only, minus some. The sample yields fewer than 30,000 clones, approximately 89% seen once. As for this clone: Its antigen remains unidentified.

Per the germline V gene, CDR1 is SNHLY and CDR2 is FYNNEI. This CDR3 has 14 amino acids. J lost 4 bases, V lost 7 bases, and 9 bases had no gene match. V usage is TRBV2 and J usage is TRBJ2-7; 8 bases are a match to TRBD2. Source material: CD45RA- memory CD4+ T cells from PBMCs. This receptor was identified in a human donor with narcolepsy. The CDR3 DNA is TGTGCCAGCACTCAAAGCGGGAGCACGTACGAGCAGTACTTC. Residues: CASTQSGSTYEQYF.